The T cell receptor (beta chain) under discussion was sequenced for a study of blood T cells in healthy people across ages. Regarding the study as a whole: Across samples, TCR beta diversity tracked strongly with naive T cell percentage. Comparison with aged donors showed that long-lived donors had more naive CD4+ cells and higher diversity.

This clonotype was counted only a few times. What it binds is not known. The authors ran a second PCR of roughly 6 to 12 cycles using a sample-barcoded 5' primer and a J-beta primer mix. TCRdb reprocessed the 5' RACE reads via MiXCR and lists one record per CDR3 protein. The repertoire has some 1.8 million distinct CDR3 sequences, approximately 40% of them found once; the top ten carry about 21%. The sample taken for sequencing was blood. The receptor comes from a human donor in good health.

CDR3 coding DNA: TGCAGCGTTGAAGATTTGGGGAGGAGCTCCTACAATGAGCAGTTCTTC. It is translated as CSVEDLGRSSYNEQFF. This chain links TRBV29-1 with TRBJ2-1, with a weak D call TRBD2 (6 bases). The V end was cut by 0 bases, the J end by 0 bases, with 12 bases between. Germline V gene data show CDR1 as SQVTM and CDR2 as ANQGSEA. The CDR3 length is 16 residues.